Below, one TCR beta chain is given with its context. The sample comes from a study of technical replicates of blood from several donors. The V end lost 5 bases, the J end lost 7 bases, and 14 bases lay between the germline ends. Germline V gene lookup returns CDR1 GTSNPN and CDR2 SVGIG (reference sequence). CDR3 length: 12 residues. Sequencing used immunoSEQ multiplex PCR; TCRdb keeps in-frame clones, though not all of them. The sample has under 80,000 clones, 75% to 95% seen once. The TCR comes from a human donor in good health. Some clones in this sample may be carry-over from other donors' samples. V is TRBV30 and J is TRBJ1-2; possibly TRBD1 for D (6 bases). The specimen was T cells isolated from PBMCs. This CDR3 reads CAWDGTKLGYTF. The DNA for the CDR3 is TGTGCCTGGGACGGGACAAAGCTTGGCTACACCTTC.